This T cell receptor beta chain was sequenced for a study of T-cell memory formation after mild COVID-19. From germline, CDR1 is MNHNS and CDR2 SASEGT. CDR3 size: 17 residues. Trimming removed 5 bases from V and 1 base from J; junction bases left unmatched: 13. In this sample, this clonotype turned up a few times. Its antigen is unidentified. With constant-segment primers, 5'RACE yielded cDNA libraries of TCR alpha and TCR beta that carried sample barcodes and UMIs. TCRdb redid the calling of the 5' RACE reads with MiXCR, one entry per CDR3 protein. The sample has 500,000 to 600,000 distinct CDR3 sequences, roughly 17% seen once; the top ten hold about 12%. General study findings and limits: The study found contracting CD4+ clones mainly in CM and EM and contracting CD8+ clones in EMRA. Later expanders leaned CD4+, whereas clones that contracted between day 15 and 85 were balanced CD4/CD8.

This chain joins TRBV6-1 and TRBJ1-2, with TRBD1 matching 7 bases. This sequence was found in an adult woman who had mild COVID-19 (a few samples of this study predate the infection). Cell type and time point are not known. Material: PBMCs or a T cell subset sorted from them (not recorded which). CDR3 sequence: CASSNTGQHFFNYGYTF. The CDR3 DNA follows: TGTGCCAGCAGTAACACGGGACAGCACTTCTTTAACTATGGCTACACCTTC.